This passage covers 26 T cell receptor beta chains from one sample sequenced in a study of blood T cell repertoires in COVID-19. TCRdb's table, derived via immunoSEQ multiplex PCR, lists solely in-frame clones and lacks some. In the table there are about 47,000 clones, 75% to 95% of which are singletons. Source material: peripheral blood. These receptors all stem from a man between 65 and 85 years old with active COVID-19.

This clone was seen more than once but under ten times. The CDR3 is CASSPRPGQSSYNSPLHF. CDR3 nucleotides: TGTGCCAGCTCACCACGACCGGGACAGAGCTCCTATAATTCACCCCTCCACTTT. V is TRBV18 and J is TRBJ1-6, with 7 bases lining up with TRBD1. With 1 base clipped from V and 0 bases from J, the junction kept 6 bases outside the gene matches. The CDR3 spans 18 residues. CDR1 and CDR2 (germline): KGHSH, LQKENI.

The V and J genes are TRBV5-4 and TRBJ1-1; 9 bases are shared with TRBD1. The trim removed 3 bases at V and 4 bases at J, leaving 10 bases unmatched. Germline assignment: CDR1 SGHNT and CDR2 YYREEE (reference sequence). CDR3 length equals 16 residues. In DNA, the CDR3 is TGTGCCAGCAGCTCCTGGGACAGGGAGGGATTCACTGAAGCTTTCTTT. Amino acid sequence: CASSSWDREGFTEAFF.

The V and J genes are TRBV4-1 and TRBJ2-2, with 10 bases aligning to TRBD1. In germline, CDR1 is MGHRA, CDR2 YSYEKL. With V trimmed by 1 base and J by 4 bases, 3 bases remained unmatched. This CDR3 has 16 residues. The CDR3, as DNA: TGCGCCAGCAGCCAAGGTGGACAGGGGGTCACCGGGGAGCTGTTTTTT. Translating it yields CASSQGGQGVTGELFF.

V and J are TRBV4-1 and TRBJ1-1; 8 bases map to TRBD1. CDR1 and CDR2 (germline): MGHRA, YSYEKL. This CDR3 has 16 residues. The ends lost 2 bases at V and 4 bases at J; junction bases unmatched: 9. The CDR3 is CASSQRTGKFGTEAFF. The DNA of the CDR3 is TGCGCCAGCAGCCAAAGGACAGGGAAGTTCGGCACTGAAGCTTTCTTT.

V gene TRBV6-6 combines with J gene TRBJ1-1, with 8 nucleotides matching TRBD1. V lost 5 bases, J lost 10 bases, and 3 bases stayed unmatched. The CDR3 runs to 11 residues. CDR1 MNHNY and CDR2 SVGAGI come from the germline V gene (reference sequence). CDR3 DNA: TGTGCCAGCAGTCTCACAGGGGGAGCTTTCTTT. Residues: CASSLTGGAFF.

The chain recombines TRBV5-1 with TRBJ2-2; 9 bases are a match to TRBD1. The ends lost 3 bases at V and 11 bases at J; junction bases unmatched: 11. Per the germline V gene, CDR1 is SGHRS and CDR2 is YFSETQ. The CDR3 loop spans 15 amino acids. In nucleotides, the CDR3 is TGCGCCAGCAGCTCGTCGGACAACAGGGGGCGCGAGCTGTTTTTT. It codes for CASSSSDNRGRELFF.

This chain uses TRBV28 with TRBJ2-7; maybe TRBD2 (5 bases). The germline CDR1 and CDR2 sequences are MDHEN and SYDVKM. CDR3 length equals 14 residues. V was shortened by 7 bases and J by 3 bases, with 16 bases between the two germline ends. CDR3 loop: CASTARGWYYEQYF. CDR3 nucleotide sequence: TGTGCCAGCACGGCGCGAGGGTGGTACTACGAGCAGTACTTC.

CDR3 amino acids: CASSLVPRQQETQYF. The CDR3 DNA reads as TGCGCCAGCAGCTTGGTACCGAGGCAGCAAGAGACCCAGTACTTC. The chain joins TRBV5-1 to TRBJ2-5; D ambiguous. CDR1 and CDR2 from the germline V gene are SGHRS and YFSETQ. The CDR3 spans 15 residues. V shed 0 bases and J shed 2 bases, with 11 bases lying between them.

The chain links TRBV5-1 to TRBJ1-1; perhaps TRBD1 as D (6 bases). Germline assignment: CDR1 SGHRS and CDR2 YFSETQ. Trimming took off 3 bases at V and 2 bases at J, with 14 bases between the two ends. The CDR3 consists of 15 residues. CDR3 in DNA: TGCGCCAGCAGCTCCCAGGCAGGGGAAAACACTGAAGCTTTCTTT. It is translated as CASSSQAGENTEAFF. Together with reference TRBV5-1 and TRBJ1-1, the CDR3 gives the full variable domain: KAGVTQTPRYLIKTRGQQVTLSCSPISGHRSVSWYQQTPGQGLQFLFEYFSETQRNKGNFPGRFSGRQFSNSRSEMNVSTLELGDSALYLCASSSQAGENTEAFFGQGTRLTVV.

CDR3 residues: CASSVGRQSTDTQYF. The CDR3 DNA reads as TGTGCCAGCAGCGTGGGGCGACAGAGCACAGATACGCAGTATTTT. The rearrangement uses TRBV5-4 and TRBJ2-3, with a weak D call TRBD1 (5 bases). CDR1 and CDR2 from the germline V gene are SGHNT and YYREEE (reference sequence). Between the trimmed V and J ends, which lost 4 bases and 0 bases, there was a span of 12 bases. This CDR3 contains 15 residues.

The CDR3 DNA sequence: TGTGCCAGCAGCCAATACAGGGGGTCGCAACTGTTTTTT. It yields the protein CASSQYRGSQLFF. This sequence joins TRBV16 and TRBJ1-4; 8 nucleotides align to TRBD1. J was trimmed by 12 bases and V by 1 base; bases with no gene match: 4. The CDR3 has 13 residues. Germline CDR1 reads KGHSY; CDR2 reads FQNENV.

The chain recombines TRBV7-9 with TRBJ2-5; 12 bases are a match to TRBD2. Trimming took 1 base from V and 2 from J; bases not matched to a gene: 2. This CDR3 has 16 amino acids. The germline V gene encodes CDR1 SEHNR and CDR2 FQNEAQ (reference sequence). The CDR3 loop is CASSLGTSGGQETQYF. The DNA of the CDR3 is TGTGCCAGCAGCTTAGGAACTAGCGGGGGGCAAGAGACCCAGTACTTC.

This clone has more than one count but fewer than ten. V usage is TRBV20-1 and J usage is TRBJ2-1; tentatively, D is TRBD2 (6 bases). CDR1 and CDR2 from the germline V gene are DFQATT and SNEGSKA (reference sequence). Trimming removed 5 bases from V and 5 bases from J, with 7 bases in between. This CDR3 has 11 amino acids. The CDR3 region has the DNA TGCAGTGCTTGGGGGGACAATGAGCAGTTCTTC. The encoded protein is CSAWGDNEQFF.

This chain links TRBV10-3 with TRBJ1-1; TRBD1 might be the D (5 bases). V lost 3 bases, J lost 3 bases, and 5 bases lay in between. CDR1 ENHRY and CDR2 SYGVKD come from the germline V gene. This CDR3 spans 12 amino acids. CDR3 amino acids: CAISDRDTEAFF. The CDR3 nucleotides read TGTGCCATCAGTGACAGGGACACTGAAGCTTTCTTT.

CDR3: CASSGRGLEAFF. CDR3 DNA: TGTGCCAGCAGCGGAAGGGGGCTTGAAGCTTTCTTT. This chain joins TRBV5-5 and TRBJ1-1; TRBD1 aligns across 7 bases. This CDR3 is built from 12 residues. Looked up from germline, CDR1 is SGHKS and CDR2 is YYEKEE (reference sequence). Germline trimming cut 4 bases from V and 7 bases from J; bases unmatched to any gene: 4.

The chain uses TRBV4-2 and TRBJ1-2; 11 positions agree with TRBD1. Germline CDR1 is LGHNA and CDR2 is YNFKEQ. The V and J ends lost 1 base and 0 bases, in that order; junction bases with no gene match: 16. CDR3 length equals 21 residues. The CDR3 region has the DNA TGTGCCAGCAGCCAAGCCTTAGGCAAGTGGACAGGGGGCGTAACTAACTATGGCTACACCTTC. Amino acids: CASSQALGKWTGGVTNYGYTF.

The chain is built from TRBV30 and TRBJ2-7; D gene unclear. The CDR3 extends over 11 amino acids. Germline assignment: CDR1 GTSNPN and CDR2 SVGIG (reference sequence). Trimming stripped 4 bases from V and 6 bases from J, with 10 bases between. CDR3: CAWKRGTEQYF. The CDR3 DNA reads TGTGCCTGGAAACGAGGAACCGAGCAGTACTTC.

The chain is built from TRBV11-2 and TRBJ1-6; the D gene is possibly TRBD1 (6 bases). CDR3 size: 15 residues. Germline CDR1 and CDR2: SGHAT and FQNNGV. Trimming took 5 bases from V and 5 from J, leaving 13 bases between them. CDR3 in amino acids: CASSPGGGNNSPLHF. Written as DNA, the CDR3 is TGTGCCAGCAGCCCGGGAGGGGGTAATAATTCACCCCTCCACTTT. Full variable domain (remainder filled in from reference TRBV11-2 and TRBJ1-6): EAGVAQSPRYKIIEKRQSVAFWCNPISGHATLYWYQQILGQGPKLLIQFQNNGVVDDSQLPKDRFSAERLKGVDSTLKIQPAKLEDSAVYLCASSPGGGNNSPLHFGNGTRLTVT.

CDR3 amino acids: CAIRTGTGSTPLHF. CDR3 sequence (DNA): TGTGCCATCAGGACCGGGACAGGGTCGACACCCCTCCACTTT. The genes are TRBV10-3 and TRBJ1-6; TRBD1 aligns across 9 bases. The germline V gene has CDR1 ENHRY and CDR2 SYGVKD. V lost 6 bases and J lost 11; bases outside the gene matches: 8. The CDR3 is 14 residues long.

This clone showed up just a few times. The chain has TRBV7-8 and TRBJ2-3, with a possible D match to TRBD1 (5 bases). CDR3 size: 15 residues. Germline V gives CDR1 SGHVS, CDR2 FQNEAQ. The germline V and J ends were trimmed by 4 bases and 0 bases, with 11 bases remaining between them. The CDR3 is CASSSAGHSTDTQYF. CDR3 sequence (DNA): TGTGCCAGCAGCTCCGCCGGACACAGCACAGATACGCAGTATTTT. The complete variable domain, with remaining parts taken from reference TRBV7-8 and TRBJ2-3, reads GAGVSQSPRYKVAKRGQDVALRCDPISGHVSLFWYQQALGQGPEFLTYFQNEAQLDKSGLPSDRFFAERPEGSVSTLKIQRTQQEDSAVYLCASSSAGHSTDTQYFGPGTRLTVL.

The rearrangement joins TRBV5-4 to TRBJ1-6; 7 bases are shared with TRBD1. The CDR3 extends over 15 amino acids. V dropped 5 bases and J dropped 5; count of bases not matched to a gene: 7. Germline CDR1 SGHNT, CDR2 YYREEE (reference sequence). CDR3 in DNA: TGTGCCAGCAGTTCGCTGGGACAGAATAATTCACCCCTCCACTTT. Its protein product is CASSSLGQNNSPLHF.

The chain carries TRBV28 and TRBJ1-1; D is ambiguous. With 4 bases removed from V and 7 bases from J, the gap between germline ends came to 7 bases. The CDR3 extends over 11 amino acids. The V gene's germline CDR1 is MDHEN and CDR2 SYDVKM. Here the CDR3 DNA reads TGTGCCAGCAGTTCTAGTCTTGAAGCTTTCTTT. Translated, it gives CASSSSLEAFF.

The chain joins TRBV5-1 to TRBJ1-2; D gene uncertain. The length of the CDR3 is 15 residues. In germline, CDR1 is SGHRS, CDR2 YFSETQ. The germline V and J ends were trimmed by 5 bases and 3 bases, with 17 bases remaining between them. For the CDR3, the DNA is TGCGCCAGCAGTCCCGGGATCACGGATCACTATGGCTACACCTTC. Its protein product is CASSPGITDHYGYTF.

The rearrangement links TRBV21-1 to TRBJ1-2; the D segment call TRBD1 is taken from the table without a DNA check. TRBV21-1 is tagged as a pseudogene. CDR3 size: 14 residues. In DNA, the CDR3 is TGTGCCAGCAGCAAAAAGGGCAGGGTAGATGGCTACACCTTC. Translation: CASSKKGRVDGYTF.

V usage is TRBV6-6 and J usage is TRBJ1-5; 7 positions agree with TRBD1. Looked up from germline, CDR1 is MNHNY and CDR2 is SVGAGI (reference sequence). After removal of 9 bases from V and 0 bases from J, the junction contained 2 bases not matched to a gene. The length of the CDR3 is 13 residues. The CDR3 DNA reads TGTGCCAGTCGGGACAGTAGCAATCAGCCCCAGCATTTT. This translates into CASRDSSNQPQHF.

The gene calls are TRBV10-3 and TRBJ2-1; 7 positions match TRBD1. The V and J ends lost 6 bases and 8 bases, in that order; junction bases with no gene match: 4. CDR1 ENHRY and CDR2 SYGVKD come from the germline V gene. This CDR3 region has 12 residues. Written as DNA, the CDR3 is TGTGCCATCAGAGGAACAGGGGATGAGCAGTTCTTC. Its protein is CAIRGTGDEQFF.